These 9 T cell receptor beta chains were all obtained from the same sample, sequenced in a study of Graves' ophthalmopathy and Graves' hyperthyroidism (dated by TCRdb to between 2017 and 2018). TCRdb shows the sequencer as Illumina HiSeq 2000. For repertoire sequencing, the TCR beta CDR3 regions were amplified from RNA transcripts. A first-round RT-PCR used HTBI primers with the Qiagen OneStep RT-PCR kit, followed by a second-round multiplex PCR, size selection and purification. In TCRdb, the public reads were trimmed at Q25 with fastp and aligned with MiXCR, with productive beta chains retained. Each entry merges the rows of one CDR3 protein and shows their most common DNA and genes. This sample is represented by about 400,000 distinct CDR3 sequences; just over 15% of them were singletons. The ten biggest clones cover around 7% of the sample. The sample was peripheral blood. Source of these receptors: a woman aged 18-29 years with stable Graves' hyperthyroidism. Donor details come from another sample of the same person, matched by shared clones.

A word on this clonotype: A much larger clone sits a single nucleotide away, making a read error possible. The chain recombines TRBV5-6 with TRBJ1-1; D remains ambiguous. The CDR3 is made up of 13 amino acids. CDR1 is SGHDT and CDR2 is YYEEEE in the germline V gene. The DNA for the CDR3 is TGTGTCAGCGGCTGGACGTCAGGATACGAAGCTTTCTTT. Translation: CVSGWTSGYEAFF.

The rearrangement uses TRBV25-1 and TRBJ1-5; D is unclear. In germline, CDR1 is MGHDK, CDR2 SYGVNS. The CDR3 contains 13 residues. The germline V and J ends were trimmed by 3 bases and 8 bases, with 11 bases remaining between them. This CDR3 reads CASSESGYKPQHF. The CDR3 DNA sequence: TGTGCCAGCAGTGAGTCGGGGTATAAGCCCCAGCATTTT.

This clonotype was counted at least ten times. The chain couples TRBV11-2 to TRBJ1-2; perhaps TRBD1 as D (5 bases). Germline CDR1 is SGHAT and CDR2 is FQNNGV. CDR3 length: 14 residues. V was trimmed by 4 bases and J by 3 bases, leaving 12 bases between them. CDR3 region: CASSSGWLDYGYTF. The DNA for the CDR3 is TGTGCCAGCAGCTCAGGGTGGTTAGACTATGGCTACACCTTC.

This sequence joins TRBV12-3 or TRBV12-4 and TRBJ1-1, with 7 bases aligning to TRBD1. The length of the CDR3 is 14 residues. V lost 7 bases and J lost 3; bases outside the gene matches: 8. CDR3 amino acids: CASKLTGADTEAFF. As DNA, the CDR3 is TGTGCCAGCAAACTTACAGGGGCCGACACTGAAGCTTTCTTT.

This clonotype appeared many times. CDR3 residues: CASSLKGALYGYTF. DNA of the CDR3: TGTGCCAGCAGTTTAAAGGGGGCCCTTTATGGCTACACCTTC. V is TRBV27 and J is TRBJ1-2, with TRBD1 identical over 7 bases. After removal of 2 bases from V and 5 bases from J, the junction contained 5 bases not matched to a gene. The CDR3 length is 14 residues. Per germline, CDR1 MNHEY and CDR2 SMNVEV (reference sequence).

There are many counts of this clonotype. J is TRBJ2-7 and V is TRBV20-1; perhaps TRBD1 as D (6 bases). This CDR3 has 15 amino acids. With 4 bases removed from V and 3 bases from J, the gap between germline ends came to 19 bases. Germline values: CDR1 DFQATT, CDR2 SNEGSKA (reference sequence). The CDR3 coding sequence is TGCAGTGCTAAACCTACCGGGACACGTTACTACGAGCAGTACTTC. This codes for CSAKPTGTRYYEQYF.

The chain joins TRBV10-2 to TRBJ2-2; D remains unclear. This CDR3 comprises 13 residues. V gave up 8 bases and J gave up 1 base, with 8 bases separating them. Germline V gene sequence: CDR1 WSHSY, CDR2 SAAADI. CDR3 amino acids: CASLHENTGELFF. The CDR3, as DNA: TGCGCCAGCTTGCATGAGAACACCGGGGAGCTGTTTTTT.

The sample holds many counts of this clonotype. V and J are TRBV6-1 and TRBJ2-4; 8 bases are shared with TRBD1. The J segment lost 3 bases and the V segment lost 7 bases, leaving 11 bases of the junction unmatched. CDR3 size: 16 residues. Looked up from germline, CDR1 is MNHNS and CDR2 is SASEGT. CDR3 region: CASNLSRDRIKNIQYF. CDR3 coding DNA: TGTGCCAGCAATCTCTCTCGGGACAGGATCAAAAACATTCAGTACTTC.

In its sample, this clonotype was seen many times. At one of its ends the junction is not consistent with the germline gene, which may arise from a read error. This chain joins TRBV6-5 and TRBJ1-5; D not resolved. CDR1 and CDR2 (germline): MNHEY, SVGAGI. The CDR3 has 14 amino acids. Written as DNA, the CDR3 is TGTGCTAGCAGCACCGCGTGGACCAATCAGCCCCAGCATTTT. It encodes CASSTAWTNQPQHF.